This record looks at one T cell receptor beta chain sequence and its context. The antigen is not known. This sample was included in a study of T cell repertoires in cytomegalovirus infection. The wider study: Through public TCR beta signatures, both CMV infection and matching HLA type were indicated.

CDR3 length equals 16 residues. V shed 6 bases, J shed 7 bases, and the junction held 11 bases outside the gene matches. CDR1 SNHLY and CDR2 FYNNEI come from the germline V gene. Study observations and caveats: The study identified carriers of CMV plus the relevant HLA from cumulative public TCR beta family frequency. Ex vivo, HLA-C-restricted CMV-specific TCR beta clonotypes prevailed over the rest of the response.

In TCRdb, the reads were re-called with MiXCR into one record per CDR3 protein. The sample holds nearly 650,000 distinct CDR3 sequences, 20% to 25% seen once. What was sequenced was CD8+ T cells from PBMCs. This sequence originates from a human donor in good health (CMV status not recorded). Some clones in this sample may be carry-over from other donors' samples. This sequence joins TRBV2 and TRBJ2-2; TRBD1 agrees at 10 bases. This CDR3 is CASSLRTGGDGGELFF. The DNA of the CDR3 is TGTGCCAGCAGCTTAAGGACAGGGGGAGACGGCGGGGAGCTGTTTTTT.